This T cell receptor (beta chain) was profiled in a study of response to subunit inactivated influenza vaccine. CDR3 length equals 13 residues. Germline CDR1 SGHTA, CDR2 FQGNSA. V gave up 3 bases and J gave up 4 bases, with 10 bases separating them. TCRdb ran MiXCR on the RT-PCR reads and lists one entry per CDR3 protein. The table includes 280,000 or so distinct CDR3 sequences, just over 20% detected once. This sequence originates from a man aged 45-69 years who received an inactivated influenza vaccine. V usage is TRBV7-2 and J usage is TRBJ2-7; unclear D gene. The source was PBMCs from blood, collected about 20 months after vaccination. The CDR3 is CASSFFDGYEQYF. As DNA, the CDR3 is TGTGCCAGCAGCTTTTTTGATGGGTACGAGCAGTACTTC.